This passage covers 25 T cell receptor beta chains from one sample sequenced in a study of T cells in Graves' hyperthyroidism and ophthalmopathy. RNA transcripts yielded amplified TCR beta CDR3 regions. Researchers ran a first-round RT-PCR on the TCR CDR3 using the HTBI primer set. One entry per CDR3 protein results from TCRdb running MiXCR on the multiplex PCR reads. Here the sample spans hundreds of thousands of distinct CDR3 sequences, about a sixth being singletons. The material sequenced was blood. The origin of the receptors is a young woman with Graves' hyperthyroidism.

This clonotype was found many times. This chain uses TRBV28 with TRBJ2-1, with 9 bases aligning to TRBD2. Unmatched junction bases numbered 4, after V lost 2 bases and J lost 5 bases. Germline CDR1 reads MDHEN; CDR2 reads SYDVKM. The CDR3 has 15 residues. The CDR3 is CASSLEASGDNEQFF. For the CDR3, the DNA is TGTGCCAGCAGTTTAGAGGCTAGCGGGGACAATGAGCAGTTCTTC.

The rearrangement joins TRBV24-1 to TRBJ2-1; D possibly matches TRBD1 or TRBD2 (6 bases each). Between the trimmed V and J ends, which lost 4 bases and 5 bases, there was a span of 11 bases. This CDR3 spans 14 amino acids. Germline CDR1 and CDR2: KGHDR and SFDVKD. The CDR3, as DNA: TGTGCCACCAGTGAGCCGGGGGCCCACAATGAGCAGTTCTTC. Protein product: CATSEPGAHNEQFF.

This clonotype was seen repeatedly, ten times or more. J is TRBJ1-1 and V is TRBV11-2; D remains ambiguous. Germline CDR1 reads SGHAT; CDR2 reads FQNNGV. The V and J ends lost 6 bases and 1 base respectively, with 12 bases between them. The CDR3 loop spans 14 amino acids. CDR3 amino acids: CASSLVGGNTEAFF. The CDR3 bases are TGTGCCAGCAGTTTGGTAGGAGGGAACACTGAAGCTTTCTTT.

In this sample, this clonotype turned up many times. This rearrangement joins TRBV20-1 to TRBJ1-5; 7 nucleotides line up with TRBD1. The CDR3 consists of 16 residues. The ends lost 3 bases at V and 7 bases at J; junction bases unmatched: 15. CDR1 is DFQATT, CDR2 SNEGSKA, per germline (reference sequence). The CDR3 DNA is TGCAGTGCTAGCCCAATCAAGGGGACAGACCCGCAGCCCCAGCATTTT. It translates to CSASPIKGTDPQPQHF.

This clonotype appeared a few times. This CDR3 is CSARNQGSAGNTIYF. The CDR3, as DNA: TGCAGTGCTAGAAATCAGGGGTCGGCTGGAAACACCATATATTTT. The chain links TRBV20-1 to TRBJ1-3; maybe TRBD1 (6 bases). The CDR3 spans 15 residues. Germline V gene sequence: CDR1 DFQATT, CDR2 SNEGSKA (reference sequence). V lost 2 bases to trimming and J lost 2 bases, with 13 bases between them.

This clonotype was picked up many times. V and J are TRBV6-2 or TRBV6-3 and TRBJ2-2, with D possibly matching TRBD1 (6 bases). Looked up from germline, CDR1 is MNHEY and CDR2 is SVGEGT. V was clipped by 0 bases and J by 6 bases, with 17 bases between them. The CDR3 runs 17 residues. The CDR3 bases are TGTGCCAGCAGTTACTCGGCCAGGGGAATCAAGGCCGGGGAGCTGTTTTTT. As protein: CASSYSARGIKAGELFF.

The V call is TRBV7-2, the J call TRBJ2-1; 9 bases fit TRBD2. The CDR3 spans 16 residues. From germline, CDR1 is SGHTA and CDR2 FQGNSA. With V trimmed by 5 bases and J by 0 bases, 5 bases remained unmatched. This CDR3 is CASSLSGSGSYNEQFF. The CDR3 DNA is TGTGCCAGCAGCCTTAGCGGGAGTGGCTCCTACAATGAGCAGTTCTTC.

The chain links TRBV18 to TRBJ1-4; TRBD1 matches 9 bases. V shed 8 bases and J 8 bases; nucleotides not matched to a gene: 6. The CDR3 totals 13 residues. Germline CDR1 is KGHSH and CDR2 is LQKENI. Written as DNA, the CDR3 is TGTGCCAGCGGCCGGGACAGGGACGAAAAACTGTTTTTT. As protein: CASGRDRDEKLFF.

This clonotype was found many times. CDR3 in DNA: TGTGCCAGCAGTTTCAGAAGGACAGGCAATCAGCCCCAGCATTTT. Protein product: CASSFRRTGNQPQHF. The rearrangement links TRBV28 to TRBJ1-5, with D maybe TRBD1 (6 bases). Between the trimmed V and J ends, which lost 3 bases and 2 bases, there was a span of 11 bases. This CDR3 region has 15 residues. Germline V lookup: CDR1 MDHEN, CDR2 SYDVKM.

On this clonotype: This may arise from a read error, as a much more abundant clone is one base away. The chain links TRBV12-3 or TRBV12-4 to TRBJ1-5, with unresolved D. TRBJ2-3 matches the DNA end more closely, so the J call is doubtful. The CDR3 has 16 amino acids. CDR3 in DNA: TGTGCCAGCAGCTCCTCGGCAGGCCAGCGTAATCAGCCCCAGTATTTT. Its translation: CASSSSAGQRNQPQYF.

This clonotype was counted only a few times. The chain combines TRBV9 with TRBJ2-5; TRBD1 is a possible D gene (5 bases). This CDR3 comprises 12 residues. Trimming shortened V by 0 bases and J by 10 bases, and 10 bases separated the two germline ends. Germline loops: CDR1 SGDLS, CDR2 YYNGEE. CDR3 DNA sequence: TGTGCCAGCAGCGTAGTCGCAGGGAACCAGTACTTC. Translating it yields CASSVVAGNQYF.

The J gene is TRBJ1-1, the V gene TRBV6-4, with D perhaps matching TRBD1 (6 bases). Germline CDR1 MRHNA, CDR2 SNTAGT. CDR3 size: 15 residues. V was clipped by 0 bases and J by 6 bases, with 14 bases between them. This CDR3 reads CASSDSGGAVPEAFF. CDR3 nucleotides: TGTGCCAGCAGTGACTCGGGGGGCGCAGTCCCTGAAGCTTTCTTT.

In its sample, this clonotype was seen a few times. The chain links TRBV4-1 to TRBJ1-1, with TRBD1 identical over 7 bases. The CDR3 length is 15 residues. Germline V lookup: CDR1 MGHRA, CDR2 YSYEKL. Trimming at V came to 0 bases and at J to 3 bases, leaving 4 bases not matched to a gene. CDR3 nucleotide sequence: TGCGCCAGCAGCCAAGAACAGGGGTGGTACACTGAAGCTTTCTTT. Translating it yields CASSQEQGWYTEAFF.

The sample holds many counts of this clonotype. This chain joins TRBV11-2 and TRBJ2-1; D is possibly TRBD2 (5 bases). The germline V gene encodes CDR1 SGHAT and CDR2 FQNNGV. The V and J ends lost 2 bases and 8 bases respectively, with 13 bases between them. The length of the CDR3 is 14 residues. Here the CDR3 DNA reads TGTGCCAGCAGCTTATTCGGAACTAGAGATGAGCAGTTCTTC. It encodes CASSLFGTRDEQFF.

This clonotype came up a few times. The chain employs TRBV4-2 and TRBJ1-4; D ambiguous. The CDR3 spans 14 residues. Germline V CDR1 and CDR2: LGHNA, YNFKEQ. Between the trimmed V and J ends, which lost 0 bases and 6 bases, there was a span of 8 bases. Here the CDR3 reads CASSQEGPDEKLFF. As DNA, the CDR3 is TGTGCCAGCAGCCAAGAAGGACCGGATGAAAAACTGTTTTTT.

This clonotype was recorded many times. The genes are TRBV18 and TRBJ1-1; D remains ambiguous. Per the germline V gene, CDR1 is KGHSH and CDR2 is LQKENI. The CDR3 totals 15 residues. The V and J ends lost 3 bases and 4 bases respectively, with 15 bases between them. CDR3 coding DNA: TGTGCCAGCTCACCCCGAAAGACCCACCTCACTGAAGCTTTCTTT. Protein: CASSPRKTHLTEAFF.

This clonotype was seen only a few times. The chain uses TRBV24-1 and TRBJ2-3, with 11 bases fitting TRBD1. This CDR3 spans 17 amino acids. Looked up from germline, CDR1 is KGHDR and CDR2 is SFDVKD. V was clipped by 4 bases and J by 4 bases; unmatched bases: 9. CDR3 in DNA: TGTGCCACCAGTGACCCTCGGACAGGGGGCCCGTCAGATACGCAGTATTTT. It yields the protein CATSDPRTGGPSDTQYF.

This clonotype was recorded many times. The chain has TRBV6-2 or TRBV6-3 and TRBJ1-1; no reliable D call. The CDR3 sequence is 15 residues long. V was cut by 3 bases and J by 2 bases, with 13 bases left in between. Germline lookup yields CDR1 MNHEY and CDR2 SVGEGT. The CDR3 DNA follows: TGTGCCAGCAGTTATGACCCTAGGAGAAACACTGAAGCTTTCTTT. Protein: CASSYDPRRNTEAFF.

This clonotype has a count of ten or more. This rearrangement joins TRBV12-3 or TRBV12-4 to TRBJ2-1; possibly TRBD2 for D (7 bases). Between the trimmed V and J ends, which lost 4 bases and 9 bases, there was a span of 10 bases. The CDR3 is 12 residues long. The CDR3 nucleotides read TGTGCCAGCAGTTGGGGGGGGGCTGAGCAGTTCTTC. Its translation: CASSWGGAEQFF.

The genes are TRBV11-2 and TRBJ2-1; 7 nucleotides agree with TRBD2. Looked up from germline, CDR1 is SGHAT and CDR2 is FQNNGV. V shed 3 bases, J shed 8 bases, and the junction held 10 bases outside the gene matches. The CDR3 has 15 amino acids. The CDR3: CASSFSVGGLDEQFF. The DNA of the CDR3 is TGTGCCAGCAGCTTTTCGGTGGGAGGGCTCGATGAGCAGTTCTTC.

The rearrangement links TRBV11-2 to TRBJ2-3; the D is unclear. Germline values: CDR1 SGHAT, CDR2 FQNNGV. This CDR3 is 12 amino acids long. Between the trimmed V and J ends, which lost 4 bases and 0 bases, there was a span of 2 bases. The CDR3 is CASSWSTDTQYF. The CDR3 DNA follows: TGTGCCAGCAGCTGGAGCACAGATACGCAGTATTTT.

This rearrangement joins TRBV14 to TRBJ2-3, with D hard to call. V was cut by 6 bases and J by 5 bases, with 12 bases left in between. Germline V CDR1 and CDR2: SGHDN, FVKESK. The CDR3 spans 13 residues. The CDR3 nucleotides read TGTGCCAGCAGACGTCAGCCTTTAGATACGCAGTATTTT. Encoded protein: CASRRQPLDTQYF.

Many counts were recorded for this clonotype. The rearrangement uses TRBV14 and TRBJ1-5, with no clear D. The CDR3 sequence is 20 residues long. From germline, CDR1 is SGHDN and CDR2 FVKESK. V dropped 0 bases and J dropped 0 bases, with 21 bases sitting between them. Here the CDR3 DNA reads TGTGCCAGCAGCCAAGAAGGTCTCGAGGGAAGGTGGTTTAGCAATCAGCCCCAGCATTTT. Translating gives CASSQEGLEGRWFSNQPQHF.

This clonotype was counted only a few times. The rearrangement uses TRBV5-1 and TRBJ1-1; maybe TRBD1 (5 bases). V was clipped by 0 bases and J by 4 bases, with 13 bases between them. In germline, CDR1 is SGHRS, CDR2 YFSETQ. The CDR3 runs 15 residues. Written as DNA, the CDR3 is TGCGCCAGCAGCTTGGAGGAGGGGTACGGCACTGAAGCTTTCTTT. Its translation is CASSLEEGYGTEAFF.

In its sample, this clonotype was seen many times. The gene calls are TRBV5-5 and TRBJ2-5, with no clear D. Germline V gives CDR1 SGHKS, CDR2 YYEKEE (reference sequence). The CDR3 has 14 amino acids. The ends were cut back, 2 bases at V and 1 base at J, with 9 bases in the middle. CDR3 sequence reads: CASSLLSFQETQYF. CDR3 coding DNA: TGTGCCAGCAGCTTACTCTCGTTCCAAGAGACCCAGTACTTC. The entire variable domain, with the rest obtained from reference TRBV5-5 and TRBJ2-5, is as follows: DAGVTQSPTHLIKTRGQQVTLRCSPISGHKSVSWYQQVLGQGPQFIFQYYEKEERGRGNFPDRFSARQFPNYSSELNVNALLLGDSALYLCASSLLSFQETQYFGPGTRLLVL.